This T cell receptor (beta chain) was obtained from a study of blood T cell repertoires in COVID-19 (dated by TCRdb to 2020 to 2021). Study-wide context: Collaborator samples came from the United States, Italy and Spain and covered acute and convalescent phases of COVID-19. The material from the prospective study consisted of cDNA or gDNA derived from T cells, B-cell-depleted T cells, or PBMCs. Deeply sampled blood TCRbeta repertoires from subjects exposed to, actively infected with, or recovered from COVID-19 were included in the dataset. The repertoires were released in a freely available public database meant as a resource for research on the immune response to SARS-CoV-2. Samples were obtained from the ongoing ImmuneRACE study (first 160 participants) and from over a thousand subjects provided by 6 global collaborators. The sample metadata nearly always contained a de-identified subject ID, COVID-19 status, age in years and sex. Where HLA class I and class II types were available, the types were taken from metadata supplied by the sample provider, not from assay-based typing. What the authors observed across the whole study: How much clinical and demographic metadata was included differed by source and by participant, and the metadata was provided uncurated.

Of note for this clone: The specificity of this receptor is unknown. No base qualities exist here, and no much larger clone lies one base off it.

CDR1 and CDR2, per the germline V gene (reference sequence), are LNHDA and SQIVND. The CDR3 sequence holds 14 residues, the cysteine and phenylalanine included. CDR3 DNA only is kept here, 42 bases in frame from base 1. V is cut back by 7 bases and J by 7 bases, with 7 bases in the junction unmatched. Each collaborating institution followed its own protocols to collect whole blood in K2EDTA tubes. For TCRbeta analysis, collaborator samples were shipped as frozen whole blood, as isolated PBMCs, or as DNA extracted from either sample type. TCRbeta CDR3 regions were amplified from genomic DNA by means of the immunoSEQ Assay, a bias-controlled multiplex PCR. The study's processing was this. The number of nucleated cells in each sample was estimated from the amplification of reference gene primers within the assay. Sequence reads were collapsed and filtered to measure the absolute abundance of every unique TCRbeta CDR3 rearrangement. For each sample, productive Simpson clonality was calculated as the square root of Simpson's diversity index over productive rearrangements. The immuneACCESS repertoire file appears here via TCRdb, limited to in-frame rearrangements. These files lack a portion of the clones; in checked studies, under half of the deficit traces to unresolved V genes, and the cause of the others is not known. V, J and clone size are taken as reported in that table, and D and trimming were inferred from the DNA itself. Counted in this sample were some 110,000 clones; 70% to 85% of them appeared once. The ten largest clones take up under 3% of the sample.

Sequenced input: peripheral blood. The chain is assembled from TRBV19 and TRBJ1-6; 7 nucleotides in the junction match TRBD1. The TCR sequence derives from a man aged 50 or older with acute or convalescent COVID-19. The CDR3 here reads CASNRQGGNSPLHF. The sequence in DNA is TGTGCCAGTAACCGACAGGGCGGCAATTCACCCCTCCACTTT. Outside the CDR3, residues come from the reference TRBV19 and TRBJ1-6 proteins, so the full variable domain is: DGGITQSPKYLFRKEGQNVTLSCEQNLNHDAMYWYRQDPGQGLRLIYYSQIVNDFQKGDIAEGYSVSREKKESFPLTVTSAQKNPTAFYLCASNRQGGNSPLHFGNGTRLTVT.